This T cell receptor (beta chain) was identified during a study of blood T cells in healthy people across ages. Through a sample-barcoded 5' primer and a J-beta primer mix, a second PCR was run for roughly 6 to 11 cycles. MiXCR, applied by TCRdb to the 5' RACE reads, yields one record per CDR3 protein. The data contain 790,000 or so distinct CDR3 sequences, around 45% of them singletons. The amount of total RNA extracted per sample was at least 5 micrograms. This CDR3 is built from 13 residues. From germline, CDR1 is MNHEY and CDR2 SMNVEV (reference sequence). V lost 2 bases and J 5 bases, leaving 9 bases between the germline ends.

The sequenced material came from blood. The chain has TRBV27 and TRBJ2-5, with D possibly being TRBD2 (6 bases). This sequence was found in an elderly man in good health. The CDR3 spells CASSLRTMETQYF. CDR3 coding DNA: TGTGCCAGCAGTTTAAGGACTATGGAGACCCAGTACTTC.